Listed below are T cell receptor beta chains from one sample, sequenced in a study of T cells in Graves' hyperthyroidism and ophthalmopathy. TCRdb fed the multiplex PCR reads into MiXCR, producing one record per CDR3 protein. The sample has fewer than 400,000 distinct CDR3 sequences; roughly 13% are singletons. Material: blood. The receptors come from a man aged 50 to 60 with Graves' ophthalmopathy. The CDR3 runs from the conserved cysteine through the conserved F or W. D genes are given only for firm matches. Clone size is shown for a subset of rows, as once, few, many or a class of expanded clone.

>TRBD2|TRBV18|many|TRBJ2-1|15
TGTGCCAGCTCACGGGGGACTAGCGGCTACAATGAGCAGTTCTTC
CASSRGTSGYNEQFF
>-|TRBV12-3/TRBV12-4|-|TRBJ1-3|15
TGTGCCAGCAGTTCGCGGCCCACCTCTGGAAACACCATATATTTT
CASSSRPTSGNTIYF
>TRBD1|TRBV6-5|many|TRBJ1-4|14
TGTGCCAGCAGTTCGACAGGGTGGAATGAAAAACTGTTTTTT
CASSSTGWNEKLFF
>TRBD2|TRBV29-1|many|TRBJ2-7|14
TGCAGCGTACCCAGAAGCGGGAGCACCCACGAGCAGTACTTC
CSVPRSGSTHEQYF
>TRBD2|TRBV4-1|-|TRBJ2-1|17
TGCGCCAGCAGCCAACAGATCAGCGGGAGTAATACCTATGAGCAGTTCTTC
CASSQQISGSNTYEQFF
>TRBD1|TRBV12-3/TRBV12-4|many|TRBJ2-3|15
TGTGCCAGCAGTCCAGGGACAGGGGGCCCAGATACGCAGTATTTT
CASSPGTGGPDTQYF
>TRBD2|TRBV28|-|TRBJ2-3|15
TGTGCCAGCAGCTTGGGGACTAGTCCACGAGATACGCAGTATTTT
CASSLGTSPRDTQYF
>-|TRBV20-1|few|TRBJ1-3|14
TGCAGTGCCAGGGAGCAATTTAGGGGAAACACCATATATTTT
CSAREQFRGNTIYF
>-|TRBV6-9|few|TRBJ1-1|14
TGTGCCAGCAGTTACGGCTACCGCGGCACTGAAGCTTTCTTT
CASSYGYRGTEAFF
>-|TRBV24-1|-|TRBJ1-5|14
TGTGCCACCGGCCGGGGGGGAGGCAATCAGCCCCAGCATTTT
CATGRGGGNQPQHF
>-|TRBV29-1|many|TRBJ2-7|11
TGCAGCGTTGAGAACTCCTACGAGCAGTACTTC
CSVENSYEQYF
>-|TRBV11-3|many|TRBJ2-5|17
TGTGCCAGCAGCTTAGCACCATCCCAGCGGTGGAGTAAGACCCAGTACTTC
CASSLAPSQRWSKTQYF
>TRBD2|TRBV9|many|TRBJ2-1|18
TGTGCCAGCAGCGACCCCATACTAGCGGGGCGCTCCTACAATGAGCAGTTCTTC
CASSDPILAGRSYNEQFF
>-|TRBV6-5|few|TRBJ2-5|14
TGTGCCAGCAGTTACTCGGGTAGCTTGGAGACCCAGTACTTC
CASSYSGSLETQYF
>-|TRBV18|few|TRBJ1-6|14
TGTGCCAGCTCACCATCTGTTTGGAACGCACCCCTCCACTTT
CASSPSVWNAPLHF
>-|TRBV6-1|many|TRBJ1-2|13
TGTGCCAGCAGAAAAGAAGATAGTTATGGCTACACCTTC
CASRKEDSYGYTF
>-|TRBV4-2|-|TRBJ2-1|16
TGTGCCAGCAGCCTTACCCGAGCGAGCTCCTACAATGAGCAGTTCTTC
CASSLTRASSYNEQFF
>-|TRBV29-1|many|TRBJ1-5|13
TGCAGCGTGAGATGGGGGAATAATCAGCCCCAGCATTTT
CSVRWGNNQPQHF
>-|TRBV7-3|many|TRBJ1-2|14
TGTGCCAGCAGCCTATCAGGGGCTGACTATGGCTACACCTTC
CASSLSGADYGYTF
>TRBD2|TRBV11-2|many|TRBJ2-7|15
TGTGCCAGCAGCTCGGGACTAGCGGGAGTAGCCGAGCAGTACTTC
CASSSGLAGVAEQYF
>-|TRBV5-6|few|TRBJ1-6|13
TGTGCCAGCAGCAGAGACCATAATTCACCCCTCCACTTT
CASSRDHNSPLHF
>-|TRBV5-5|many|TRBJ1-1|14
TGTGCCAGCAGCTTGGACAGGGTACGCACTGAAGCTTTCTTT
CASSLDRVRTEAFF
>TRBD2|TRBV3-1|-|TRBJ2-2|15
TGTGCCAGCAGCCAGCTAGCGGGAAACACCAGGGAGCTGTTTTTT
CASSQLAGNTRELFF
>TRBD2|TRBV28|many|TRBJ2-1|17
TGTGCCAGCAGCTACCACGGACTAGCGGGACTTACCAATGAGCAGTTCTTC
CASSYHGLAGLTNEQFF
>TRBD2|TRBV9|few|TRBJ2-1|16
TGTGCCAGCAGCGCCGTCGGGGGGGACTCCTACAATGAGCAGTTCTTC
CASSAVGGDSYNEQFF
>-|TRBV2|many|TRBJ1-1|12
TGTGCCAGCGTCAGGGTGAACACTGAAGCTTTCTTT
CASVRVNTEAFF
>TRBD1|TRBV5-1|-|TRBJ2-5|15
TGCGCCAGCAGCTTGGAGGGACAGGGGCAAGAGACCCAGTACTTC
CASSLEGQGQETQYF
>-|TRBV5-1|-|TRBJ1-1|17
TGCGCCAGCAGCTTGGCCCCCCTCTCAGGGATTGATACTGAAGCTTTCTTT
CASSLAPLSGIDTEAFF
>TRBD1|TRBV14|many|TRBJ2-5|15
TGTGCCAGCAGCCAAGACCCGGGACAGGAAGAGACCCAGTACTTC
CASSQDPGQEETQYF
>TRBD2|TRBV10-3|many|TRBJ2-3|17
TGTGCCATAGGGACTAGCGGGAGAACGGATCGGACAGATACGCAGTATTTT
CAIGTSGRTDRTDTQYF
>-|TRBV7-9|-|TRBJ2-5|12
TGTGCCAGCATCTTAGTCGGGGAGACCCAGTACTTC
CASILVGETQYF
>TRBD1|TRBV20-1|many|TRBJ2-7|14
TGCAGTGCTAGAGGGACAGGGGTGACCTACGAGCAGTACTTC
CSARGTGVTYEQYF
>-|TRBV20-1|few|TRBJ2-1|13
TGCAGTGCTAGACGGGGGGCGGTGGATGAGCAGTTCTTC
CSARRGAVDEQFF
>-|TRBV7-2|many|TRBJ2-3|14
TGTGCCAGCAGCTCACAGGTCCGCACAGATACGCAGTATTTT
CASSSQVRTDTQYF
>-|TRBV7-9|-|TRBJ2-2|15
TGTGCCAGCAGTTACGCCAGTCAGAACACCGGGGAGCTGTTTTTT
CASSYASQNTGELFF
>-|TRBV7-9|many|TRBJ2-3|15
TGTGCCAGCAGCTTTCCCTTGACGGGGGAGGATACGCAGTATTTT
CASSFPLTGEDTQYF
>-|TRBV28|many|TRBJ2-2|19
TGTGCCAGCAGTTTATCGGCGGTTATTTTGCCTACGAACACCGGGGAGCTGTTTTTT
CASSLSAVILPTNTGELFF
>TRBD2|TRBV2|few|TRBJ2-1|13
TGTGCCAGCGGCAACAGCGGGAGGAATGAGCAGTTCTTC
CASGNSGRNEQFF
>TRBD1|TRBV19|many|TRBJ1-1|17
TGTGCCAGTAGTATCCTCAGGGGGCGAGAGGGGAACACTGAAGCTTTCTTT
CASSILRGREGNTEAFF
>-|TRBV24-1|few|TRBJ2-1|16
TGTGCCACCAGTGATTTAGAGACAACCTCCTACAATGAGCAGTTCTTC
CATSDLETTSYNEQFF
>-|TRBV30|many|TRBJ1-2|15
TGTGCCTGGAGTGTTTCACGAAATTTCAACTATGGCTACACCTTC
CAWSVSRNFNYGYTF
>-|TRBV20-1|-|TRBJ2-1|14
TGCAGTGCTACGTCGGTGCTTGACTACAATGAGCAGTTCTTC
CSATSVLDYNEQFF
>-|TRBV12-3/TRBV12-4|many|TRBJ2-1|16
TGTGCCAGCAGAACGCCTCTAGCGAGCTCCTACAATGAGCAGTTCTTC
CASRTPLASSYNEQFF
>TRBD2|TRBV2|many|TRBJ2-7|15
TGTGCCAGCACACCGGGACTAGCGAGAGCTTACGAGCAGTACTTC
CASTPGLARAYEQYF
>TRBD2|TRBV3-1|-|TRBJ2-2|15
TGTGCCAGCAGGCCGGGAGCGGGGGCGGGCGGGGAGCTGTTTTTT
CASRPGAGAGGELFF
>-|TRBV14|-|TRBJ2-1|12
TGTGCCAGCAGCCAAGATTGGAATGGGCAGTTCTTC
CASSQDWNGQFF
>TRBD1|TRBV5-1|-|TRBJ1-1|14
TGCGCCAGCAGCCGCGGACAGGGTTACACTGAAGCTTTCTTT
CASSRGQGYTEAFF
>-|TRBV28|many|TRBJ2-3|12
TGTGCCAGCAGTTTATTAGAAAATACGCAGTATTTT
CASSLLENTQYF
>TRBD1|TRBV2|many|TRBJ1-4|15
TGTGCCAGCAGGGACAGGGGGCGGCGTAATGAAAAACTGTTTTTT
CASRDRGRRNEKLFF
>TRBD1|TRBV5-1|many|TRBJ2-7|15
TGCGCCAGCAGCCCGGACGTACTAGGGGGCCACGAGCAGTACTTC
CASSPDVLGGHEQYF
>-|TRBV13|many|TRBJ2-7|16
TGTGCCAGCAGCCAAGGAACGCGTGTGCGGACTCTCGAGCAGTACTTC
CASSQGTRVRTLEQYF
>TRBD2|TRBV10-1|-|TRBJ2-1|17
TGCGCCAGCAGTGAGGGGATTCTAGCGGGAGTAAACAATGAGCAGTTCTTC
CASSEGILAGVNNEQFF
>-|TRBV5-1|few|TRBJ2-7|15
TGCGCCAGCCTGGCGAACCAAAGCGCGACCTACGAGCAGTACTTC
CASLANQSATYEQYF
>-|TRBV30|many|TRBJ1-1|12
TGTGCCTGGAGAGGGGGGAACACTGAAGCTTTCTTT
CAWRGGNTEAFF
>-|TRBV28|many|TRBJ1-4|14
TGTGCCAGCAATAGCCCGGGGGGTGCGGAAAAACTGTTTTTT
CASNSPGGAEKLFF
>-|TRBV28|few|TRBJ1-5|12
TGTGCCAGCAGGGGGCCGGGTCAGCCCCAGCATTTT
CASRGPGQPQHF
>TRBD1|TRBV6-2/TRBV6-3|many|TRBJ2-7|15
TGTGCCAGCAACACGCGCGGGACAGGGACCTACGAGCAGTACTTC
CASNTRGTGTYEQYF